This T cell receptor (beta chain) was profiled in a study of graft-versus-host responses after intestinal transplantation. General observations from the study: Ileal or blood samples showed some GvH clones first, and such clones were also found in recipient marrow. The presence of high graft-versus-host to host-versus-graft clonal ratios in allografts characterized patients with graft-donor T cell macrochimerism. Early after transplant, HvG declines were associated with peak levels of circulating GvH clones.

Germline V lookup: CDR1 SGHRS, CDR2 YFSETQ. Deletions cut 1 base from V and 4 bases from J, with 12 bases between. The CDR3 has 15 residues. Only in-frame clones appear in the TCRdb table, and some are missing; sequencing was by immunoSEQ multiplex PCR. The sample shows fewer than 95,000 clones, around 93% of them seen only once. Comment on this clone: Antigen unknown.

The sample was unstimulated CD8+ T cells sorted from spleen or lymph node cells, taken before intestinal transplant. This sequence was found in a human donor who received an intestinal transplant. The rearrangement uses TRBV5-1 and TRBJ2-1; possible D gene TRBD1, 5 bases. The CDR3 here is CASSLTAGPYNEQFF. CDR3 sequence (DNA): TGCGCCAGCAGCTTGACGGCAGGGCCTTACAATGAGCAGTTCTTC.